This T cell receptor (beta chain) emerged from a study of radiation and T cells in renal cell carcinoma. Profiled with immunoSEQ multiplex PCR; TCRdb holds only in-frame clones, not every one. Of around 15,000 clones in the sample, about 50% were seen once. Study outcomes and limitations: In blood, top tumor clones expanded by 2 weeks, shrinking by 4. In nephrectomy-only tumors, top 100 clonotypes averaged around 45%, versus about 54% irradiated.

Germline V lookup: CDR1 ENHRY, CDR2 SYGVKD. This CDR3 region has 14 residues. Trimming took off 6 bases at V and 0 bases at J, with 12 bases between the two ends. Treatment indicated: 15 Gy SBRT to primary tumor, nephrectomy 4 weeks later. Nephrectomy followed 15 Gy stereotactic body radiation by 4 weeks. This renal cell carcinoma was of the clear cell type. A word on this clone: What it binds is not known.

V usage is TRBV10-3 and J usage is TRBJ2-7, with D tentatively TRBD1 or TRBD2 (5 bases each). This clonotype was obtained from a woman aged 60 to 75 with renal cell carcinoma. The sample in question was tumor tissue, obtained from a patient whose treatment included radiotherapy and nephrectomy. The CDR3 DNA sequence: TGTGCCATCAGCCGGGACGGACCCTCCTACGAGCAGTACTTC. Amino acids: CAISRDGPSYEQYF.